The clone carrying this T cell receptor (beta chain) was recorded a few times. The data belong to a study of blood T cells in healthy people across ages. This CDR3 region has 11 residues. Germline V CDR1 and CDR2: SEHNR, FQNEAQ (reference sequence). PCR was performed a second time for about 6 to 12 cycles using a sample-barcoded 5' primer and a J-beta primer mix. TCRdb re-analysed the 5' RACE reads in MiXCR, keeping a single row per CDR3 protein. This repertoire shows fewer than 800,000 distinct CDR3 sequences, 25% found once; its top ten account for 9.4%. This same sample was also taken into another study, of T cells of mothers and their children.

This chain joins TRBV7-9 and TRBJ2-5; D not resolved. The DNA end is a closer match to TRBJ2-1, so the J assignment may be wrong. The specimen was blood. This sequence was found in a boy aged 5-17 years in good health. This CDR3 is CASSASNEQFF. The CDR3 DNA follows: TGTGCCAGCAGCGCAAGTAATGAGCAGTTCTTC.